This passage covers 27 T cell receptor beta chains from one sample sequenced in a study of blood T cell repertoires in COVID-19. Sequencing used immunoSEQ multiplex PCR; TCRdb keeps in-frame clones, though not all of them. The sample lists about 370,000 clones, roughly 92% occurring once. Material: PBMCs or T cells enriched from blood (not recorded which). These receptors all come from a woman aged 40 to 50 who had been exposed to COVID-19.

The V and J genes are TRBV19 and TRBJ2-4, with 10 bases that match TRBD1. The CDR3 consists of 16 residues. The germline V gene encodes CDR1 LNHDA and CDR2 SQIVND (reference sequence). The junction had 8 bases not matched to a gene; V was cut back by 0 bases and J by 9 bases. CDR3 bases: TGTGCCAGTAGTATAGAACTCGACAGGGGGCGCGCCATTCAGTACTTC. Translating gives CASSIELDRGRAIQYF.

The rearrangement links TRBV6-2 or TRBV6-3 to TRBJ1-1; the D is unclear. Between the trimmed V and J ends, which lost 0 bases and 6 bases, there was a span of 11 bases. The CDR3 contains 14 residues. Germline CDR1 MNHEY, CDR2 SVGEGT. Here the CDR3 reads CASSYSTAGSEAFF. The CDR3, as DNA: TGTGCCAGCAGTTACTCCACAGCCGGTTCTGAAGCTTTCTTT.

This clone was observed once. The chain joins TRBV10-1 to TRBJ2-5; the match to TRBD1 covers 7 bases. Germline-derived CDR1 and CDR2 are WNHNN and SYGVQD (reference sequence). The CDR3 is 15 amino acids. J lost 4 bases, V lost 6 bases, and 11 bases had no gene match. In DNA, the CDR3 is TGCGCCAGCAGCCAACCGACAGGGCTGAGAGAGACCCAGTACTTC. Translation gives CASSQPTGLRETQYF.

This chain uses TRBV6-4 with TRBJ2-3; TRBD1 aligns across 8 bases. The CDR3 spans 16 residues. Germline V gives CDR1 MRHNA, CDR2 SNTAGT. Trimming cost V 4 bases and J 2 bases; bases outside gene matches: 8. The chain's CDR3 is CASSAGTGLFTDTQYF. CDR3 nucleotide sequence: TGTGCCAGCAGTGCGGGGACAGGTTTGTTCACAGATACGCAGTATTTT.

The chain joins TRBV24-1 to TRBJ1-1; weak D call: TRBD1 (6 bases). Germline values: CDR1 KGHDR, CDR2 SFDVKD. The CDR3 covers 13 residues. V shed 6 bases and J shed 7 bases, with 14 bases lying between them. CDR3 in DNA: TGTGCCACCAGTATAGGGGGTTATGATGAAGCTTTCTTT. Protein sequence: CATSIGGYDEAFF.

The chain recombines TRBV14 with TRBJ2-4, with 13 nucleotides matching TRBD2. V dropped 4 bases and J dropped 1; count of bases not matched to a gene: 7. This CDR3 has 18 residues. Looked up from germline, CDR1 is SGHDN and CDR2 is FVKESK. CDR3 amino acids: CASSLRTSGSSAKNIQYF. DNA of the CDR3: TGTGCCAGCAGCCTTAGGACTAGCGGGAGTTCTGCCAAAAACATTCAGTACTTC.

The genes are TRBV5-1 and TRBJ1-5; 8 bases align to TRBD1. CDR1 is SGHRS and CDR2 is YFSETQ in the germline V gene. This CDR3 is 16 amino acids long. Trimming at V came to 0 bases and at J to 0 bases, leaving 2 bases not matched to a gene. The CDR3 DNA is TGCGCCAGCAGCTTGGGGACAGGGCGTAGCAATCAGCCCCAGCATTTT. It translates to CASSLGTGRSNQPQHF.

The V call is TRBV24-1, the J call TRBJ2-1; 7 bases are shared with TRBD1. The germline V gene has CDR1 KGHDR and CDR2 SFDVKD. The trim removed 7 bases at V and 7 bases at J, leaving 6 bases unmatched. The CDR3 is 13 residues long. The CDR3 bases are TGTGCCACCAGGGGAGACAGGGCGAATGAGCAGTTCTTC. Residues: CATRGDRANEQFF.

For this clone: This specimen includes other DNA sequences encoding the same CDR3. This sequence joins TRBV9 and TRBJ2-2, with 12 bases fitting TRBD2. Germline values: CDR1 SGDLS, CDR2 YYNGEE. V lost 2 bases and J lost 5; bases outside the gene matches: 1. The CDR3 runs to 15 residues. CDR3 residues: CASSVGLAGTGELFF. The CDR3 nucleotides are TGTGCCAGCAGCGTCGGACTAGCGGGGACCGGGGAGCTGTTTTTT.

The chain uses TRBV19 and TRBJ2-1; 9 bases agree with TRBD2. Germline CDR1 reads LNHDA; CDR2 reads SQIVND (reference sequence). The CDR3 length is 16 residues. With 5 bases clipped from V and 0 bases from J, the junction kept 5 bases outside the gene matches. CDR3 amino acids: CASSSNSGSSYNEQFF. As DNA, the CDR3 is TGTGCCAGTAGTTCGAATAGCGGGAGCTCCTACAATGAGCAGTTCTTC.

CDR3 loop: CATSERTGGKETQYF. The CDR3 DNA sequence: TGTGCCACCAGTGAACGGACAGGGGGCAAGGAGACCCAGTACTTC. The rearrangement joins TRBV24-1 to TRBJ2-5; TRBD1 aligns across 11 bases. The CDR3 is 15 amino acids. The V gene's germline CDR1 is KGHDR and CDR2 SFDVKD. With V trimmed by 4 bases and J by 5 bases, 5 bases remained unmatched.

The chain employs TRBV18 and TRBJ1-2, with TRBD1 matching over 11 bases. Germline V gene sequence: CDR1 KGHSH, CDR2 LQKENI. Trimming cost V 3 bases and J 7 bases; bases outside gene matches: 4. There are 14 residues in the CDR3. CDR3 protein: CASSPGQGALGYTF. The CDR3 region has the DNA TGTGCCAGCTCACCCGGACAGGGGGCGCTTGGCTACACCTTC.

The chain carries TRBV30 and TRBJ1-2; weak D call: TRBD1 (6 bases). V lost 1 base and J lost 8, with 17 bases in between. Per the germline V gene, CDR1 is GTSNPN and CDR2 is SVGIG (reference sequence). The CDR3 has 14 amino acids. The CDR3 bases are TGTGCCTGGAGTGCATTACAGGGAGTTGGGGGCTACACCTTC. It is translated as CAWSALQGVGGYTF.

V gene TRBV19 combines with J gene TRBJ1-3; the match to TRBD1 covers 7 bases. With 4 bases clipped from V and 0 bases from J, the junction kept 12 bases outside the gene matches. There are 18 residues in the CDR3. Germline V CDR1 and CDR2: LNHDA, SQIVND (reference sequence). The CDR3 reads CASSSPSTGLSSGNTIYF. For the CDR3, the DNA is TGTGCCAGTAGTAGTCCGTCGACAGGGCTTTCCTCTGGAAACACCATATATTTT. Combining the CDR3 with reference TRBV19 and TRBJ1-3 gives the whole variable domain DGGITQSPKYLFRKEGQNVTLSCEQNLNHDAMYWYRQDPGQGLRLIYYSQIVNDFQKGDIAEGYSVSREKKESFPLTVTSAQKNPTAFYLCASSSPSTGLSSGNTIYFGEGSWLTVV.

This sequence joins TRBV3-1 (or the pseudogene TRBV3-2) and TRBJ1-2, with 10 bases identical to TRBD1. The V gene's germline CDR1 is LGHDT and CDR2 YNNKEL (reference sequence). The trim removed 4 bases at V and 5 bases at J, leaving 31 bases unmatched. The CDR3 runs to 23 residues. CDR3 DNA: TGTGCCAGCAGCCCACTAAAGGGGGGACCCAGTGCAGTCCGGGACAGGGGTACTTATGGCTACACCTTC. Translating it yields CASSPLKGGPSAVRDRGTYGYTF.

The V and J genes are TRBV5-4 and TRBJ2-7, with unresolved D. CDR1 SGHNT and CDR2 YYREEE come from the germline V gene (reference sequence). This CDR3 has 14 amino acids. V was clipped by 1 base and J by 8 bases, with 16 bases between them. The CDR3 DNA is TGTGCCAGCAGCTTGATGTCTAGAGAGCAACAGCAGTACTTC. Translation gives CASSLMSREQQQYF.

The chain recombines TRBV24-1 with TRBJ1-4; 10 bases are a match to TRBD1. The CDR3 runs 15 residues. V shed 4 bases and J 8 bases; nucleotides not matched to a gene: 6. Germline CDR1 and CDR2: KGHDR and SFDVKD. The CDR3: CATSEGGTGDEKLFF. The CDR3 DNA is TGTGCCACCAGTGAGGGAGGGACAGGGGACGAAAAACTGTTTTTT.

The gene calls are TRBV5-8 and TRBJ1-6; 7 nucleotides agree with TRBD1. Trimming removed 0 bases from V and 10 bases from J; junction bases left unmatched: 10. The CDR3 extends over 16 amino acids. Germline V CDR1 and CDR2: SGHTS, YDEGEE. In DNA form, the CDR3 reads TGTGCCAGCAGCTTGGCCGGGTGGACAGGTCAATCACCCCTCCACTTT. This translates into CASSLAGWTGQSPLHF. Looking up the rest from reference TRBV5-8 and TRBJ1-6 gives the full variable domain: EAGVTQSPTHLIKTRGQQATLRCSPISGHTSVYWYQQALGLGLQFLLWYDEGEERNRGNFPPRFSGRQFPNYSSELNVNALELEDSALYLCASSLAGWTGQSPLHFGNGTRLTVT.

CDR3 nucleotide sequence: TGCAGTGCTAGTGAGCAGGCGTATGGCTACACCTTC. Its translation is CSASEQAYGYTF. The chain employs TRBV20-1 and TRBJ1-2, with D unresolved. V lost 3 bases to trimming and J lost 5 bases, with 10 bases between them. Germline CDR1 reads DFQATT; CDR2 reads SNEGSKA (reference sequence). The CDR3 length is 12 residues.

CDR3 coding DNA: TGCGCCAGCAGTGAGTGGGGACCGGGGGGAGCCACTGAAGCTTTCTTT. Protein sequence: CASSEWGPGGATEAFF. The chain combines TRBV10-1 with TRBJ1-1; TRBD1 might be the D (5 bases). The germline CDR1 and CDR2 sequences are WNHNN and SYGVQD (reference sequence). CDR3 length equals 16 residues. With 1 base removed from V and 4 bases from J, the gap between germline ends came to 16 bases.

DNA of the CDR3: TGTGCCAGCAGTTACTCGGCCCTTCACTACGAGCAGTACTTC. Translated, it gives CASSYSALHYEQYF. V gene TRBV6-2 or TRBV6-3 combines with J gene TRBJ2-7; D not certain. Trimming removed 0 bases from V and 3 bases from J, with 9 bases in between. The germline V gene encodes CDR1 MNHEY and CDR2 SVGEGT. CDR3 length equals 14 residues.

V gene TRBV5-1 combines with J gene TRBJ2-3, with a possible D match to TRBD2 (6 bases). The CDR3 is 14 amino acids. V shed 4 bases and J shed 6 bases, with 15 bases lying between them. Germline V lookup: CDR1 SGHRS, CDR2 YFSETQ. The CDR3, as DNA: TGCGCCAGCAGCCTGGACCGACGGGGGGATACGCAGTATTTT. It yields the protein CASSLDRRGDTQYF.

The chain is built from TRBV9 and TRBJ1-2; 8 bases are shared with TRBD1. CDR1 is SGDLS, CDR2 YYNGEE, per germline. CDR3 length equals 16 residues. V lost 4 bases and J lost 7; bases outside the gene matches: 15. The CDR3 nucleotides are TGTGCCAGCAGCAACAGGGGGGGCCCAAGGCGAGGTGGCTACACCTTC. Translating it yields CASSNRGGPRRGGYTF.

This chain's CDR3 is CASSLIFRAEAFF. The CDR3 bases are TGTGCCAGCAGTTTAATCTTTCGTGCTGAAGCTTTCTTT. V usage is TRBV27 and J usage is TRBJ1-1, with unresolved D. CDR3 length: 13 amino acids. Trimming took off 2 bases at V and 6 bases at J, with 10 bases between the two ends. Germline values: CDR1 MNHEY, CDR2 SMNVEV (reference sequence).

This clone was recorded a few times. The J gene is TRBJ2-7, the V gene TRBV7-2; 12 bases agree with TRBD2. J was trimmed by 2 bases and V by 5 bases; bases with no gene match: 7. The CDR3 loop spans 16 amino acids. From germline, CDR1 is SGHTA and CDR2 FQGNSA. Here the CDR3 reads CASSPGTSGFTYEQYF. The CDR3 coding sequence is TGTGCCAGCAGCCCCGGGACTAGCGGGTTTACCTACGAGCAGTACTTC.

The chain carries TRBV7-9 and TRBJ2-7, with a tentative D call TRBD1 (6 bases). Germline V gene lookup returns CDR1 SEHNR and CDR2 FQNEAQ (reference sequence). The CDR3 has 14 amino acids. Trimming removed 11 bases from V and 4 bases from J, with 21 bases in between. CDR3 sequence (DNA): TGTGCCTGGAGGTGGAAGGGGGATCGTTACGAGCAGTACTTC. Its protein product is CAWRWKGDRYEQYF.

The J gene is TRBJ1-5, the V gene TRBV12-5; tentatively, D is TRBD1 (5 bases). CDR3 size: 14 residues. CDR1 LGHNT and CDR2 FRNRAP come from the germline V gene. V lost 2 bases and J lost 7, with 12 bases in between. CDR3 sequence: CASGLITGTQPQHF. The CDR3 DNA reads TGTGCTAGTGGTTTGATCACAGGTACCCAGCCCCAGCATTTT.